The sample holds many counts of the clone carrying this TCR beta chain. Its antigen is as yet unknown. TCRdb reanalysed the 5' RACE reads using MiXCR and keeps one entry per CDR3 protein. This sample has some 330,000 distinct CDR3 sequences, with less than 10% found just once. This sample was taken from a study of CD8 T cells in ankylosing spondylitis. Whole-study results and caveats: Within ankylosing spondylitis blood, a TCR beta motif made up of roughly eight highly homologous variants appeared to be characteristic.

The sample consisted of blood, either unsorted or a sorted T cell fraction (not recorded which). This TCR came from a male donor with ankylosing spondylitis.

In DNA, the CDR3 is TGCGCCAGCAGCTTCAAAGGCACATCTTCGTTCGGGGAGCTGTTTTTT. Its protein product is CASSFKGTSSFGELFF. The chain carries TRBV5-1 and TRBJ2-2; D unresolved. Trimming removed 2 bases from V and 7 bases from J, with 18 bases in between. The germline V gene has CDR1 SGHRS and CDR2 YFSETQ. The CDR3 extends over 16 amino acids.